Listed here are 20 T cell receptor beta chains from one sample, sequenced in a study of early T cells in non-severe SARS-CoV-2 infection. TCRdb processed the 5' RACE reads anew with MiXCR; each CDR3 protein has one entry. Counted here are just over 95,000 distinct CDR3 sequences, 9.5% to 12% occurring once; the ten biggest clones make up 4% to 5.5%. The sequenced sample consisted of whole blood. The receptors were gathered from an adult who was a healthcare worker with PCR-confirmed SARS-CoV-2 infection or an uninfected control (not recorded which).

The rearrangement joins TRBV4-1 to TRBJ1-2; 9 nucleotides agree with TRBD1. V was pared by 6 bases and J by 5 bases, with 13 bases of the junction left unmatched. Germline loops: CDR1 MGHRA, CDR2 YSYEKL. This CDR3 has 16 residues. The CDR3 loop is CASRSPGQGIPYGYTF. CDR3 in DNA: TGCGCCAGCAGGTCGCCCGGACAGGGGATCCCGTATGGCTACACCTTC.

The chain is built from TRBV11-2 and TRBJ1-1; possible D gene TRBD1, 5 bases. CDR3 length: 15 amino acids. CDR1 SGHAT and CDR2 FQNNGV come from the germline V gene. Between the trimmed V and J ends, which lost 5 bases and 0 bases, there was a span of 13 bases. DNA for the CDR3: TGTGCCAGCAGCCCTGGGGGGGTTATGAACACTGAAGCTTTCTTT. Its protein is CASSPGGVMNTEAFF.

The J gene is TRBJ1-1, the V gene TRBV7-9; D not resolved. Trimming pared 6 bases from V and 1 base from J, leaving 9 bases between. The length of the CDR3 is 13 residues. CDR1 is SEHNR, CDR2 FQNEAQ, per germline (reference sequence). In DNA form, the CDR3 reads TGTGCCAGCAGTTCCCTGCCGAACACTGAAGCTTTCTTT. This encodes CASSSLPNTEAFF. Together with reference TRBV7-9 and TRBJ1-1, the CDR3 gives the full variable domain: DTGVSQNPRHKITKRGQNVTFRCDPISEHNRLYWYRQTLGQGPEFLTYFQNEAQLEKSRLLSDRFSAERPKGSFSTLEIQRTEQGDSAMYLCASSSLPNTEAFFGQGTRLTVV.

This rearrangement joins TRBV4-1 to TRBJ2-1; TRBD2 might be the D (6 bases). The CDR3 totals 15 residues. Trimming left V 1 base short and J 4 bases short, with 11 bases between. The germline V gene has CDR1 MGHRA and CDR2 YSYEKL. The DNA of the CDR3 is TGCGCCAGCAGCCAAGCGCGGGATCTATACAATGAGCAGTTCTTC. This codes for CASSQARDLYNEQFF.

The sample holds many counts of this clonotype. The chain joins TRBV7-6 to TRBJ2-5; D gene uncertain. Germline CDR1 and CDR2: SGHVS and FNYEAQ. This CDR3 comprises 12 residues. Trimming left V 3 bases short and J 3 bases short, with 5 bases between. The CDR3 DNA is TGTGCCAGCAGCTTGGAAGAAGAGACCCAGTACTTC. It is translated as CASSLEEETQYF.

The sample holds a few counts of this clonotype. The chain has TRBV6-1 and TRBJ2-2, with 8 bases that match TRBD1. The CDR3 has 14 residues. Germline CDR1 is MNHNS and CDR2 is SASEGT. The V and J ends lost 6 bases and 3 bases, in that order; junction bases with no gene match: 3. Written as DNA, the CDR3 is TGTGCCAGCAGGACAGGGGCGTACACCGGGGAGCTGTTTTTT. It specifies CASRTGAYTGELFF.

This clonotype was observed at least ten times. DNA of the CDR3: TGTGCCAGCAGCCCCACAGGGGTGAACACTGAAGCTTTCTTT. Translation: CASSPTGVNTEAFF. This chain joins TRBV7-9 and TRBJ1-1, with 7 positions matching TRBD1. The trim removed 5 bases at V and 0 bases at J, leaving 3 bases unmatched. The CDR3 is made up of 14 amino acids. The germline V gene has CDR1 SEHNR and CDR2 FQNEAQ (reference sequence).

V usage is TRBV28 and J usage is TRBJ2-4, with D maybe TRBD2 (5 bases). Per the germline V gene, CDR1 is MDHEN and CDR2 is SYDVKM. This CDR3 contains 12 residues. Trimming removed 6 bases at V and 7 bases at J, with 10 bases between. The CDR3 loop is CASRTGLNIQYF. CDR3 nucleotides: TGTGCCAGCAGGACCGGACTGAACATTCAGTACTTC.

The V call is TRBV6-1, the J call TRBJ1-1; TRBD1 is a possible D gene (5 bases). Germline CDR1 is MNHNS and CDR2 is SASEGT. CDR3 length equals 13 residues. The V end was cut by 7 bases, the J end by 0 bases, with 9 bases between. In nucleotides, the CDR3 is TGTGCCAGCATTAAGGGGTTGAACACTGAAGCTTTCTTT. Translated, it gives CASIKGLNTEAFF.

This clonotype was found many times. V and J are TRBV13 and TRBJ2-3; 12 nucleotides align to TRBD1. Trimming cost V 4 bases and J 4 bases; bases outside gene matches: 3. Germline CDR1 and CDR2: PRHDT and FYEKMQ (reference sequence). This CDR3 region has 15 residues. CDR3 loop: CASSSRDRGPDTQYF. The CDR3 DNA reads as TGTGCCAGCAGCTCCCGGGACAGGGGGCCAGATACGCAGTATTTT.

There are many counts of this clonotype. V is TRBV11-3 and J is TRBJ2-5, with D unclear. The CDR3 has 14 amino acids. V was shortened by 2 bases and J by 1 base, with 8 bases between the two germline ends. CDR1 and CDR2 from the germline V gene are SGHNT and YENEEA. Written as DNA, the CDR3 is TGTGCCAGCAGCTTATCTGGGTTCCAAGAGACCCAGTACTTC. Translated, it gives CASSLSGFQETQYF.

This clonotype turned up a few times. The chain couples TRBV2 to TRBJ2-1; TRBD2 aligns across 11 bases. CDR3 size: 14 residues. Per germline, CDR1 SNHLY and CDR2 FYNNEI. The V gene end was trimmed by 8 bases and the J gene end by 9 bases; junction bases not matched to a gene: 9. CDR3 nucleotides: TGTGCCAGCGTTTTTAGCGGGAGGGCCGGTGAGCAGTTCTTC. Translation gives CASVFSGRAGEQFF.

This clonotype was seen only a few times. This chain's CDR3 is CASSYGTGEQTEAFF. CDR3 sequence (DNA): TGTGCCAGCAGTTACGGGACAGGGGAGCAGACTGAAGCTTTCTTT. The gene calls are TRBV6-6 and TRBJ1-1, with 10 positions matching TRBD1. Trimming cost V 2 bases and J 5 bases; bases outside gene matches: 5. The CDR3 totals 15 residues. Germline CDR1 reads MNHNY; CDR2 reads SVGAGI (reference sequence).

The sample holds many counts of this clonotype. The V and J genes are TRBV7-2 and TRBJ1-1, with D tentatively TRBD1 (5 bases). The CDR3 extends over 14 amino acids. Germline V CDR1 and CDR2: SGHTA, FQGNSA. The V gene lost 5 bases and the J gene lost 5 bases, with 15 bases spanning the gap. The CDR3 reads CASSVWGSGTEAFF. DNA of the CDR3: TGTGCCAGCAGCGTCTGGGGCAGCGGGACTGAAGCTTTCTTT.

In its sample, this clonotype was seen a few times. The rearrangement uses TRBV6-5 and TRBJ2-3, with 10 bases identical to TRBD1. Germline V CDR1 and CDR2: MNHEY, SVGAGI. Trimming took 6 bases from V and 0 from J; bases not matched to a gene: 6. The CDR3 consists of 16 residues. The CDR3 region has the DNA TGTGCCAGCAGCCCCCGACAGGGGGCGAGCACAGATACGCAGTATTTT. Protein sequence: CASSPRQGASTDTQYF.

This clonotype has a count of ten or more. The chain uses TRBV19 and TRBJ2-7; perhaps TRBD1 as D (5 bases). Between the trimmed V and J ends, which lost 10 bases and 3 bases, there was a span of 19 bases. The CDR3 has 14 amino acids. Germline V gene sequence: CDR1 LNHDA, CDR2 SQIVND (reference sequence). CDR3 sequence reads: CATSLGAGYYEQYF. CDR3 sequence (DNA): TGTGCCACCTCCTTAGGGGCCGGATACTACGAGCAGTACTTC.

This clonotype was seen at least ten times. V usage is TRBV7-2 and J usage is TRBJ2-7; TRBD1 might be the D (10 bases). Germline loops: CDR1 SGHTA, CDR2 FQGNSA. The V end lost 3 bases, the J end lost 6 bases, and 21 bases lay between the germline ends. The length of the CDR3 is 16 residues. The chain's CDR3 is CASSFLAGQGLLEQYF. As DNA, the CDR3 is TGTGCCAGCAGCTTTCTAGCGGGACAGGGGTTGCTCGAGCAGTACTTC.

The chain links TRBV28 to TRBJ2-3, with 11 bases lining up with TRBD2. This CDR3 spans 15 amino acids. With 5 bases clipped from V and 0 bases from J, the junction kept 1 base outside the gene matches. Germline CDR1 and CDR2: MDHEN and SYDVKM. CDR3 DNA sequence: TGTGCCAGCAGTGGGACTAGCGGTAGCACAGATACGCAGTATTTT. It codes for CASSGTSGSTDTQYF.

This clonotype was recorded many times. This sequence joins TRBV25-1 and TRBJ2-3, with TRBD2 matching 7 bases. CDR1 is MGHDK and CDR2 is SYGVNS in the germline V gene. CDR3 length: 16 amino acids. V shed 5 bases, J shed 6 bases, and the junction held 14 bases outside the gene matches. CDR3 sequence: CASSQGSAGPTDTQYF. The CDR3 nucleotides are TGTGCCAGCAGTCAGGGATCAGCGGGACCCACGGATACGCAGTATTTT.

The chain uses TRBV2 and TRBJ2-2; tentatively, D is TRBD1 (5 bases). Trimming stripped 7 bases from V and 0 bases from J, with 9 bases between. The CDR3 has 14 residues. Germline CDR1 reads SNHLY; CDR2 reads FYNNEI. CDR3 amino acids: CASTRTTNTGELFF. The CDR3 bases are TGTGCCAGCACTCGGACAACGAACACCGGGGAGCTGTTTTTT.